This T cell receptor beta chain originates from a study of T-cell reconstitution after alpha-beta-depleted transplantation in children. Between the trimmed V and J ends, which lost 7 bases and 7 bases, there was a span of 20 bases. Germline V gene lookup returns CDR1 SGHTA and CDR2 FQGNSA. This CDR3 spans 15 amino acids. The TCRbeta library was prepared with unique molecular identifiers. TCRdb ran MiXCR on the PCR reads and lists one entry per CDR3 protein. The table has approximately 1,000,000 distinct CDR3 sequences, less than 30% seen once. The V and J genes are TRBV7-2 and TRBJ2-1, with D tentatively TRBD2 (7 bases). This TCR derives from a boy younger than two who had a stem cell transplant for SCID, so the T cells may come from the graft donor. The material sequenced was PBMCs, mostly from graft donor cells, taken 360 days after TCRalphabeta/CD19-depleted stem cell transplant. CDR3 bases: TGTGCCAGCACCAAAGGGGGGGGGCCGGGTAATGAGCAGTTCTTC. It encodes CASTKGGGPGNEQFF. The full variable domain, with the rest looked up from reference TRBV7-2 and TRBJ2-1, is GAGVSQSPSNKVTEKGKDVELRCDPISGHTALYWYRQSLGQGLEFLIYFQGNSAPDKSGLPSDRFSAERTGGSVSTLTIQRTQQEDSAVYLCASTKGGGPGNEQFFGPGTRLTVL.